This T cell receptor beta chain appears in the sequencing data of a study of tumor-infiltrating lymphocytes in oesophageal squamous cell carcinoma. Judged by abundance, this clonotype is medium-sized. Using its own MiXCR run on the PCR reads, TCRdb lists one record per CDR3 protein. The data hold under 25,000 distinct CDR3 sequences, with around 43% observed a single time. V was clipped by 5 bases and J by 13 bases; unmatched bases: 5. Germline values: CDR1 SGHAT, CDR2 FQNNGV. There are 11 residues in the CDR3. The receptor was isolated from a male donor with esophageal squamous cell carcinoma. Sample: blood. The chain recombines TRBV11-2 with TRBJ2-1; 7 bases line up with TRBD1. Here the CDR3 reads CASSGGQVQFF. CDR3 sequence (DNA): TGTGCCAGCAGCGGAGGACAGGTACAGTTCTTC. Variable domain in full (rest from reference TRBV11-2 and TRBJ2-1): EAGVAQSPRYKIIEKRQSVAFWCNPISGHATLYWYQQILGQGPKLLIQFQNNGVVDDSQLPKDRFSAERLKGVDSTLKIQPAKLEDSAVYLCASSGGQVQFFGPGTRLTVL.